This TCR beta chain was recovered during a study of chemoradiotherapy in HPV16-positive cancers. Study in general: Candidate HPV-specific T-cell clones and common TCR motifs came from functional assays in two HPV16-positive patients.

As regards this clone: What it binds is unknown.

Broader study findings: During treatment, candidate HPV-specific clones and E7-related motifs expanded in tumor. Functional assays defining HPV-specific T cells used only a couple of HPV16-positive patients.

Germline assignment: CDR1 SEHNR and CDR2 FQNEAQ (reference sequence). The V end lost 0 bases, the J end lost 5 bases, and 13 bases lay between the germline ends. CDR3 length: 16 residues. Repertoires were sampled repeatedly during chemoradiotherapy. TCRdb's copy holds only in-frame clones and misses some; the assay was immunoSEQ multiplex PCR. The sample has about 12,000 clones, roughly four fifths seen once. This sample was taken from a patient who underwent chemoradiotherapy. This receptor was identified in a human donor with HPV-associated anogenital cancer. The J gene is TRBJ1-4, the V gene TRBV7-9; D ambiguous. This chain's CDR3 is CASSLALSLQNEKLFF. The CDR3 DNA is TGTGCCAGCAGCTTAGCCCTATCACTCCAGAATGAAAAACTGTTTTTT.